The 3 T cell receptor beta chains given below trace back to one sample, sequenced in a study of cytomegalovirus exposure and HLA in healthy donors. The PCR had 60 Vbeta and 13 Jbeta primers. Clones were sequenced by immunoSEQ multiplex PCR, and TCRdb holds only the in-frame ones, with some missing. The repertoire holds 130,000 or so clones, with around three quarters as singletons. Sequences were obtained from PBMCs. The receptor set was obtained from a man aged 30 to 39 in good health and CMV-seronegative.

The rearrangement joins TRBV5-1 to TRBJ1-6; 9 nucleotides align to TRBD1. Germline loops: CDR1 SGHRS, CDR2 YFSETQ. CDR3 length: 14 amino acids. Trimming cost V 4 bases and J 9 bases; bases outside gene matches: 5. This chain's CDR3 is CASSPGQGSSPLHF. The CDR3 DNA follows: TGCGCCAGCAGCCCCGGACAGGGGAGTTCACCCCTCCACTTT.

The count of this clone is one. V is TRBV27 and J is TRBJ2-3, with 9 bases fitting TRBD2. The CDR3 is 13 amino acids. CDR1 is MNHEY and CDR2 is SMNVEV in the germline V gene (reference sequence). The J segment lost 14 bases and the V segment lost 6 bases, leaving 12 bases of the junction unmatched. The DNA of the CDR3 is TGTGCCAGCAGGCGGGAGGGCCACTCAGTCCGGTATTTT. Its translation: CASRREGHSVRYF.

The DNA of the CDR3 is TGTGCCAGCAGTAACGACAGGGAATCCTACGAGCAGTACTTC. Translation: CASSNDRESYEQYF. V is TRBV2 and J is TRBJ2-7; 7 bases align to TRBD1. CDR3 length: 14 amino acids. V shed 5 bases, J shed 1 base, and the junction held 5 bases outside the gene matches. Germline-derived CDR1 and CDR2 are SNHLY and FYNNEI.